These T cell receptor beta chains were read from a single sample in a study of blood T cell repertoires in COVID-19. Produced via immunoSEQ multiplex PCR; TCRdb's table is partial and in-frame only. This table has 250,000 to 350,000 clones, 90% appearing once. Specimen: PBMCs or T cells enriched from blood (not recorded which). All receptors come from a woman aged 18-29 years with acute COVID-19. Both conserved end residues are part of each CDR3. Fields, in order: V gene, J gene, clone size, CDR3 protein. The size entry is marked missing in some rows and otherwise reads once, few, many or a size class.

>TRBV5-1|TRBJ1-2|.
CASSLAGLGGYTF
>TRBV18|TRBJ2-7|.
CASSPSSGSYEQYF
>TRBV27|TRBJ1-6|.
CASSPRLGQSPLHF
>TRBV11-2|TRBJ2-1|.
CASSLAGGEGNEQFF
>TRBV6-5|TRBJ2-2|.
CASSQSGTNTGELFF
>TRBV28|TRBJ1-3|.
CASLKTGVLSGNTIYF
>TRBV11-3|TRBJ2-1|.
CASSFRREGPYNEQFF
>TRBV28|TRBJ1-1|.
CASSFADRVNTEAFF
>TRBV6-5|TRBJ1-1|.
CASSMFSIGTEAFF
>TRBV6-5|TRBJ2-5|.
CASSLLETQYF
>TRBV9|TRBJ2-1|.
CASSVGLAGVYNEQFF
>TRBV18|TRBJ1-2|.
CASSPPNGHTTNYGYTF
>TRBV5-8|TRBJ1-2|.
CASSWPGQGTNYGYTF
>TRBV5-1|TRBJ2-1|.
CASRGLAGDNEQFF
>TRBV3-1/TRBV3-2|TRBJ1-1|.
CASSQWTGPNTEAFF
>TRBV10-2|TRBJ2-1|once
CASMVAGSSYNEQFF
>TRBV3-1/TRBV3-2|TRBJ2-1|.
CASSTLGRDEQFF
>TRBV24-1|TRBJ2-1|.
CATSDFFLAGEEQFF